The 24 T cell receptor beta chains in this list originate from one sample, sequenced in a study of graft-versus-host responses after intestinal transplantation (dated by TCRdb to 2020 to 2023). Their target antigens are unknown. Sample time point, as interpreted from the label and publication: cells obtained before transplantation from donor or recipient. The library relied on the immunoSEQ multiplex PCR assay. TCRdb retrieved this table from immuneACCESS and kept in-frame rearrangements only. Not all clones are present; in checked studies, unresolved V genes account for under half, and no reason is known for the remainder. For this sample the table gives 39,000 or so clones, of which about 94% were detected only once. About 20% of the sample lies in the top ten. The material sequenced was unstimulated CD8+ T cells sorted from spleen or lymph node cells, taken before transplant. The receptors come from a human donor who was the organ donor for an intestinal transplant.

The chain has TRBV27 and TRBJ2-1, with 14 nucleotides matching TRBD2. The CDR3 length is 19 residues. Germline V gene data show CDR1 as MNHEY and CDR2 as SMNVEV (reference sequence). Trimming removed 5 bases from V and 6 bases from J; junction bases left unmatched: 15. The CDR3 sequence: CASSPGLAGVLRYGNEQFF. CDR3 DNA sequence: TGTGCCAGCAGTCCGGGACTAGCGGGAGTACTTCGATATGGCAATGAGCAGTTCTTC.

The chain combines TRBV4-2 with TRBJ2-3; D may be TRBD1 (6 bases). The V and J ends lost 4 bases and 4 bases respectively, with 9 bases between them. This CDR3 spans 13 amino acids. CDR1 is LGHNA, CDR2 YNFKEQ, per germline. CDR3 nucleotides: TGTGCCAGCAGCCCCCCAGGGGCAGATACGCAGTATTTT. Its protein is CASSPPGADTQYF.

The J gene is TRBJ1-1, the V gene TRBV28, with 8 positions matching TRBD1. With V trimmed by 6 bases and J by 6 bases, 9 bases remained unmatched. The CDR3 totals 14 residues. Germline CDR1 reads MDHEN; CDR2 reads SYDVKM. The CDR3 protein is CASSLRGPIAEAFF. The CDR3 DNA reads TGTGCCAGCAGCCTCAGGGGGCCGATCGCTGAAGCTTTCTTT.

The rearrangement links TRBV5-1 to TRBJ2-1, with D unclear. V was cut by 0 bases and J by 6 bases, with 10 bases left in between. Germline V gene data show CDR1 as SGHRS and CDR2 as YFSETQ. The length of the CDR3 is 14 residues. The chain's CDR3 is CASSLEVDANEQFF. The CDR3 coding sequence is TGCGCCAGCAGCTTGGAAGTAGATGCCAATGAGCAGTTCTTC.

The chain employs TRBV4-3 and TRBJ2-2, with D possibly being TRBD1 (6 bases). Germline values: CDR1 LGHNA, CDR2 YSLEER. V was clipped by 5 bases and J by 4 bases, with 8 bases between them. The CDR3 sequence is 13 residues long. The CDR3 DNA follows: TGCGCCAGCAGCGAGGACAGCACCGGGGAGCTGTTTTTT. This codes for CASSEDSTGELFF.

The chain is built from TRBV29-1 and TRBJ2-1, with 10 bases lining up with TRBD1. Germline assignment: CDR1 SQVTM and CDR2 ANQGSEA. V was pared by 3 bases and J by 3 bases, with 5 bases of the junction left unmatched. This CDR3 is 15 amino acids long. The chain's CDR3 is CSVEGTGEVYNEQFF. The CDR3 nucleotides read TGCAGCGTTGAGGGGACAGGGGAAGTCTACAATGAGCAGTTCTTC.

This chain joins TRBV19 and TRBJ2-7, with TRBD2 as a possible D gene (6 bases). Trimming shortened V by 7 bases and J by 6 bases, and 16 bases separated the two germline ends. Germline loops: CDR1 LNHDA, CDR2 SQIVND (reference sequence). The CDR3 runs 13 residues. The CDR3 DNA follows: TGTGCCAGTACCGGAGGGGCGCGATCCGAGCAGTACTTC. Residues: CASTGGARSEQYF.

The chain is built from TRBV5-1 and TRBJ2-3; the match to TRBD2 covers 15 bases. The CDR3 loop spans 15 amino acids. Germline V lookup: CDR1 SGHRS, CDR2 YFSETQ. V lost 4 bases and J lost 6; bases outside the gene matches: 3. CDR3 sequence (DNA): TGCGCCAGCAGCCCCGGACTAGCGGGAGGGGATACGCAGTATTTT. Translation gives CASSPGLAGGDTQYF.

DNA of the CDR3: TGCGCCAGCAGCCAAGTGTATGCTAGCGGGAGCGAGCAGTACTTC. This sequence encodes CASSQVYASGSEQYF. This chain joins TRBV4-1 and TRBJ2-7, with 10 nucleotides matching TRBD2. Germline CDR1 is MGHRA and CDR2 is YSYEKL. Trimming cost V 1 base and J 6 bases; bases outside gene matches: 6. This CDR3 spans 15 amino acids.

The rearrangement uses TRBV6-6 and TRBJ1-1; no firm D call. The V gene lost 11 bases and the J gene lost 4 bases, with 14 bases spanning the gap. The CDR3 covers 12 residues. Germline CDR1 and CDR2: MNHNY and SVGAGI (reference sequence). Here the CDR3 DNA reads TGTGCCTCGGGAGGGCACTTCACTGAAGCTTTCTTT. Protein product: CASGGHFTEAFF.

The V and J genes are TRBV4-1 and TRBJ2-7; 7 nucleotides line up with TRBD2. CDR1 and CDR2 (germline): MGHRA, YSYEKL. This CDR3 contains 17 residues. The V segment lost 1 base and the J segment 4 bases; nucleotides outside the gene matches: 13. The CDR3 DNA reads as TGCGCCAGCAGCCAAGGACTTCAACTAGCGACAATGTACGAGCAGTACTTC. Protein sequence: CASSQGLQLATMYEQYF.

The rearrangement uses TRBV10-3 and TRBJ1-3; D might be TRBD1 (5 bases). The CDR3 is 14 residues long. Trimming pared 5 bases from V and 7 bases from J, leaving 15 bases between. The V gene's germline CDR1 is ENHRY and CDR2 SYGVKD. This CDR3 is CAISTSGGENTIYF. CDR3 coding DNA: TGTGCCATCAGTACCTCCGGGGGAGAGAACACCATATATTTT.

This chain connects TRBV27 to TRBJ2-7; D unresolved. The CDR3 sequence is 15 residues long. Germline-derived CDR1 and CDR2 are MNHEY and SMNVEV (reference sequence). With 3 bases removed from V and 0 bases from J, the gap between germline ends came to 12 bases. Here the CDR3 DNA reads TGTGCCAGCAGTTTCGCACCCCTCGGCTCCTACGAGCAGTACTTC. This encodes CASSFAPLGSYEQYF.

The V call is TRBV11-2, the J call TRBJ2-1, with TRBD1 matching over 9 bases. V was pared by 6 bases and J by 2 bases, with 14 bases of the junction left unmatched. CDR3 length: 18 residues. Looked up from germline, CDR1 is SGHAT and CDR2 is FQNNGV. CDR3 in DNA: TGTGCCAGCAGTTTGGGACAGGGCGGGTTCTTCGCCTACAATGAGCAGTTCTTC. Translated, it gives CASSLGQGGFFAYNEQFF.

This chain connects TRBV21-1 to TRBJ2-1; TRBD2 is the table's D call, not checked against the DNA. TRBV21-1 is designated a pseudogene. The CDR3 has 20 residues. The CDR3 loop reads CASSKGKLAFEEFSYNEQFF. DNA of the CDR3: TGTGCCAGCAGCAAAGGAAAACTAGCGTTTGAGGAATTCTCCTACAATGAGCAGTTCTTC.

The chain is built from TRBV27 and TRBJ2-3; 7 bases map to TRBD1. The CDR3 extends over 16 amino acids. The germline gives CDR1 MNHEY, CDR2 SMNVEV (reference sequence). V trimming: 5 bases; J trimming: 3 bases; junction bases outside the gene matches: 11. CDR3: CASSPQGVMGTDTQYF. In nucleotides, the CDR3 is TGTGCCAGCAGTCCCCAGGGGGTGATGGGAACAGATACGCAGTATTTT.

The chain employs TRBV5-6 and TRBJ2-7, with a weak D call TRBD2 (5 bases). Germline CDR1 is SGHDT and CDR2 is YYEEEE. Deletions cut 2 bases from V and 3 bases from J, with 9 bases between. There are 13 residues in the CDR3. CDR3 sequence: CASSLGRDYEQYF. The CDR3 DNA follows: TGTGCCAGCAGCTTAGGACGGGACTACGAGCAGTACTTC.

CDR3 coding DNA: TGTGCCAGTAGTATTACCGGGACAGGAGGGTACGAGCAGTACTTC. This codes for CASSITGTGGYEQYF. The J gene is TRBJ2-7, the V gene TRBV19; TRBD1 aligns across 8 bases. CDR1 is LNHDA and CDR2 is SQIVND in the germline V gene (reference sequence). The junction had 8 bases not matched to a gene; V was cut back by 3 bases and J by 4 bases. This CDR3 contains 15 residues.

The V call is TRBV7-2, the J call TRBJ2-1, with D possibly matching TRBD2 (5 bases). V lost 3 bases and J 6 bases, leaving 6 bases between the germline ends. The germline V gene encodes CDR1 SGHTA and CDR2 FQGNSA. The CDR3 contains 12 residues. The CDR3 DNA follows: TGTGCCAGCAGCTTTACTAGCAATGAGCAGTTCTTC. Protein product: CASSFTSNEQFF.

The rearrangement uses TRBV11-2 and TRBJ2-2; 7 nucleotides agree with TRBD1. This CDR3 has 18 residues. The trim removed 1 base at V and 4 bases at J, leaving 12 bases unmatched. Germline V lookup: CDR1 SGHAT, CDR2 FQNNGV. The CDR3 DNA is TGTGCCAGCAGCTTAGGCCTACAGGGGTTCCTTAGCACCGGGGAGCTGTTTTTT. It specifies CASSLGLQGFLSTGELFF.

The chain joins TRBV5-1 to TRBJ2-7, with 7 nucleotides matching TRBD2. The ends lost 0 bases at V and 3 bases at J; junction bases unmatched: 3. Germline CDR1 is SGHRS and CDR2 is YFSETQ. The CDR3 runs 14 residues. The CDR3 DNA is TGCGCCAGCAGCTTGGCGGCGGGGGACTACGAGCAGTACTTC. Protein sequence: CASSLAAGDYEQYF.

Points on this clone: The same CDR3 arises from other DNA sequences in this sample as well. J is TRBJ1-1 and V is TRBV4-1; D is uncertain. Trimming removed 0 bases at V and 4 bases at J, with 3 bases between. This CDR3 spans 12 amino acids. CDR1 is MGHRA and CDR2 is YSYEKL in the germline V gene. The CDR3 region is CASSQDGTEAFF. The CDR3 DNA follows: TGCGCCAGCAGCCAAGACGGCACTGAAGCTTTCTTT.

The V gene is TRBV5-4, the J gene TRBJ2-5; tentative D call: TRBD2 (8 bases). Germline CDR1 and CDR2: SGHNT and YYREEE (reference sequence). This CDR3 is built from 15 residues. V was trimmed by 4 bases and J by 1 base, leaving 14 bases between them. In DNA form, the CDR3 reads TGTGCCAGCAGCCCGGGAGGGGGCTTCCAAGAGACCCAGTACTTC. This codes for CASSPGGGFQETQYF.

V usage is TRBV23-1 and J usage is TRBJ2-6; 7 nucleotides agree with TRBD1. TRBV23-1 is assigned to the ORF class and has an uncertain function. This CDR3 contains 17 residues. After removal of 2 bases from V and 2 bases from J, the junction contained 6 bases not matched to a gene. In DNA form, the CDR3 reads TGCGCCAGCAGTCAAGTGCACAGGGGTACTGGGGCCAACGTCCTGACTTTC. Protein: CASSQVHRGTGANVLTF.